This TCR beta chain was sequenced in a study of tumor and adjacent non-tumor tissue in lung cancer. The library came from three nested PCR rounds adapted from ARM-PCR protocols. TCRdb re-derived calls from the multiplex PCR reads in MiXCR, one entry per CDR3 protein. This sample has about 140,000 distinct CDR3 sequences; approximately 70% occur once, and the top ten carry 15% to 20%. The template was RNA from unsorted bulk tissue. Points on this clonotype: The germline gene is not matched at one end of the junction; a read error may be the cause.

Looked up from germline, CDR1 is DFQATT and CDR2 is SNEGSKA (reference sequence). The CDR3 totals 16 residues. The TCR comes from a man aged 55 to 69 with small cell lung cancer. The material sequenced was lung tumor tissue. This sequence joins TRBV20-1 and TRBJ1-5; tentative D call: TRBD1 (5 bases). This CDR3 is CSALEPDRGDIQPQHF. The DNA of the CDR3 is TGCAGTGCTCTCGAACCTGACCGGGGCGATATTCAGCCCCAGCATTTC.